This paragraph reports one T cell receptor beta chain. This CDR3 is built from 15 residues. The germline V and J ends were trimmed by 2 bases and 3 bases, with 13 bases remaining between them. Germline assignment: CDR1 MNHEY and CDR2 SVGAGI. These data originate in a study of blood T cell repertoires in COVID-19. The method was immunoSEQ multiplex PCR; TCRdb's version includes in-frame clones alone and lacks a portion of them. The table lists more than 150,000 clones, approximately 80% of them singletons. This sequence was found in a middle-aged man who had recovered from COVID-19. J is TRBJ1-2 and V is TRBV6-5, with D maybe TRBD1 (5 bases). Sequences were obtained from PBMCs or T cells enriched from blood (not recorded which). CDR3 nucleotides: TGTGCCAGCAGTTACGGGGGGAAGGGCGACTATGGCTACACCTTC. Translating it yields CASSYGGKGDYGYTF.